These 28 T cell receptor beta chains share one sample of origin, sequenced in a study of cytomegalovirus exposure and HLA in healthy donors. With 60 Vbeta and 13 Jbeta primers, the PCR was carried out. Clones were sequenced by immunoSEQ multiplex PCR, and TCRdb holds only the in-frame ones, with some missing. The data hold approximately 70,000 clones, with approximately 80% observed a single time. Sequencing was carried out using PBMCs. The receptor set was obtained from a woman aged 25 to 39 in good health and CMV-seronegative.

This sequence joins TRBV7-2 and TRBJ2-7, with D tentatively TRBD2 (5 bases). CDR3 length: 14 residues. The ends were cut back, 2 bases at V and 4 bases at J, with 12 bases in the middle. Germline values: CDR1 SGHTA, CDR2 FQGNSA. The CDR3 here is CASSLSTRDYEQYF. The CDR3 nucleotides read TGTGCCAGCAGCTTATCGACACGGGATTACGAGCAGTACTTC.

The rearrangement links TRBV5-4 to TRBJ2-7, with D possibly being TRBD1 (5 bases). The CDR3 runs to 15 residues. V lost 0 bases, J lost 0 bases, and 10 bases lay in between. Germline lookup yields CDR1 SGHNT and CDR2 YYREEE (reference sequence). CDR3 sequence reads: CASSLEADSSYEQYF. For the CDR3, the DNA is TGTGCCAGCAGCTTGGAGGCAGACAGCTCCTACGAGCAGTACTTC.

The genes are TRBV28 and TRBJ2-3; the match to TRBD1 covers 9 bases. Germline lookup yields CDR1 MDHEN and CDR2 SYDVKM. The junction had 9 bases not matched to a gene; V was cut back by 5 bases and J by 3 bases. The CDR3 totals 16 residues. The chain's CDR3 is CASSVSQGAGTDTQYF. Written as DNA, the CDR3 is TGTGCCAGCAGTGTGTCACAGGGGGCGGGGACAGATACGCAGTATTTT.

The chain combines TRBV30 with TRBJ1-2, with 9 positions matching TRBD1. Unmatched junction bases numbered 8, after V lost 3 bases and J lost 6 bases. This CDR3 contains 14 residues. Germline loops: CDR1 GTSNPN, CDR2 SVGIG (reference sequence). DNA of the CDR3: TGTGCCTGGAGGGGGAACAGGGGGCTTGATGGCTACACCTTC. Residues: CAWRGNRGLDGYTF.

In this sample, this clone turned up once. At the DNA level, this CDR3 is encoded by other sequences in the same sample as well. V usage is TRBV5-4 and J usage is TRBJ2-5; 9 nucleotides align to TRBD2. Per germline, CDR1 SGHNT and CDR2 YYREEE (reference sequence). The CDR3 totals 15 residues. V dropped 2 bases and J dropped 5; count of bases not matched to a gene: 7. CDR3 nucleotides: TGTGCCAGCAGCTTCGGGCGGGGGGGCCTGGAGACCCAGTACTTC. Translating it yields CASSFGRGGLETQYF. Combining the CDR3 with reference TRBV5-4 and TRBJ2-5 gives the whole variable domain ETGVTQSPTHLIKTRGQQVTLRCSSQSGHNTVSWYQQALGQGPQFIFQYYREEENGRGNFPPRFSGLQFPNYSSELNVNALELDDSALYLCASSFGRGGLETQYFGPGTRLLVL.

The rearrangement links TRBV12-5 to TRBJ1-1, with D perhaps TRBD1 (5 bases). The V end was cut by 6 bases, the J end by 4 bases, with 18 bases between. This CDR3 has 15 residues. Germline CDR1 and CDR2: LGHNT and FRNRAP. The CDR3 is CASGANGGRGTEAFF. DNA of the CDR3: TGTGCTAGTGGAGCGAACGGGGGAAGGGGCACTGAAGCTTTCTTT.

This clone was picked up one time. The chain employs TRBV5-5 and TRBJ2-2; D might be TRBD2 (6 bases). Between the trimmed V and J ends, which lost 3 bases and 1 base, there was a span of 7 bases. The V gene's germline CDR1 is SGHKS and CDR2 YYEKEE (reference sequence). The CDR3 contains 14 residues. CDR3 protein: CASSWEVNTGELFF. CDR3 coding DNA: TGTGCCAGCAGCTGGGAGGTGAACACCGGGGAGCTGTTTTTT.

The V and J genes are TRBV7-6 and TRBJ1-6; D unresolved. Germline CDR1 is SGHVS and CDR2 is FNYEAQ. The CDR3 sequence is 13 residues long. V gave up 5 bases and J gave up 6 bases, with 8 bases separating them. This CDR3 is CASSPSLNSPLHF. In DNA, the CDR3 is TGTGCCAGCAGCCCCTCACTTAATTCACCCCTCCACTTT. Together with reference TRBV7-6 and TRBJ1-6, the CDR3 gives the full variable domain: GAGVSQSPRYKVTKRGQDVALRCDPISGHVSLYWYRQALGQGPEFLTYFNYEAQQDKSGLPNDRFSAERPEGSISTLTIQRTEQRDSAMYRCASSPSLNSPLHFGNGTRLTVT.

Concerning this clone itself: Its ends do not fully match the called genes, so a read error is possible. The chain combines TRBV29-1 with TRBJ2-2; maybe TRBD2 (6 bases). Germline lookup yields CDR1 SQVTM and CDR2 ANQGSEA. The CDR3 is 14 amino acids. CDR3: CSVAGRPNPGELFF. Written as DNA, the CDR3 is TGCAGCGTCGCGGGACGACCGAACCCCGGGGAGCTGTTTTTT.

This clone was detected only once. Here the CDR3 reads CASSQVMGGSYNEQFF. The CDR3 DNA reads as TGCGCCAGCAGCCAAGTGATGGGAGGGTCCTACAATGAGCAGTTCTTC. The J gene is TRBJ2-1, the V gene TRBV4-1; 7 positions agree with TRBD2. The V gene's germline CDR1 is MGHRA and CDR2 YSYEKL. The V and J ends lost 1 base and 1 base, in that order; junction bases with no gene match: 4. The CDR3 is 16 residues long.

The rearrangement joins TRBV19 to TRBJ1-2; tentative D call: TRBD1 (6 bases). Per the germline V gene, CDR1 is LNHDA and CDR2 is SQIVND (reference sequence). V dropped 5 bases and J dropped 2 bases, with 12 bases sitting between them. CDR3 length equals 14 residues. CDR3 residues: CASSADRTNYGYTF. DNA for the CDR3: TGTGCCAGTAGTGCCGACAGGACCAACTATGGCTACACCTTC.

This clone came up once. The J gene is TRBJ2-7, the V gene TRBV6-6; 10 bases fit TRBD1. The V segment lost 2 bases and the J segment 2 bases; nucleotides outside the gene matches: 6. The CDR3 has 16 residues. Germline V CDR1 and CDR2: MNHNY, SVGAGI (reference sequence). The CDR3 DNA follows: TGTGCCAGCAGTTACGCGGTTGGACAGGGGGCCTACGAGCAGTACTTC. Encoded protein: CASSYAVGQGAYEQYF.

V gene TRBV6-6 combines with J gene TRBJ1-1; D is perhaps TRBD1 (6 bases). Germline V gene lookup returns CDR1 MNHNY and CDR2 SVGAGI (reference sequence). Trimming pared 7 bases from V and 4 bases from J, leaving 16 bases between. The CDR3 sequence is 14 residues long. This CDR3 is CASNGGGEGTEAFF. The CDR3 DNA sequence: TGTGCCAGCAATGGGGGCGGAGAGGGCACTGAAGCTTTCTTT.

This clone was recorded a few times. The chain couples TRBV5-1 to TRBJ2-1; D may be TRBD2 (6 bases). Trimming left V 7 bases short and J 0 bases short, with 11 bases between. CDR3 length: 14 residues. Per the germline V gene, CDR1 is SGHRS and CDR2 is YFSETQ. The CDR3 DNA follows: TGCGCCAGCGCGGGGCCTAGCTCCTACAATGAGCAGTTCTTC. It yields the protein CASAGPSSYNEQFF.

The chain carries TRBV4-1 and TRBJ1-3; D perhaps matches TRBD1 (5 bases). V was trimmed by 2 bases and J by 3 bases, leaving 14 bases between them. The CDR3 runs to 16 residues. In germline, CDR1 is MGHRA, CDR2 YSYEKL. DNA for the CDR3: TGCGCCAGCAGCCAACTCTGGGGGGGATTTGGAAACACCATATATTTT. This gives the protein CASSQLWGGFGNTIYF.

This chain uses TRBV5-1 with TRBJ1-1, with 10 bases matching TRBD1. The germline gives CDR1 SGHRS, CDR2 YFSETQ. The CDR3 runs to 18 residues. V gave up 3 bases and J gave up 0 bases; unmatched junction bases: 11. The CDR3 sequence is CASSSPGQGHTVNTEAFF. The CDR3 DNA reads as TGCGCCAGCAGCTCCCCGGGACAGGGGCATACTGTGAACACTGAAGCTTTCTTT.

A few counts support this clone. The chain combines TRBV11-3 with TRBJ1-4, with a weak D call TRBD1 (6 bases). V lost 1 base and J lost 8, with 11 bases in between. The CDR3 is 14 amino acids. The germline CDR1 and CDR2 sequences are SGHNT and YENEEA. CDR3 nucleotides: TGTGCCAGCAGCTTAGGACAGGAGAAGGAAAAACTGTTTTTT. Its protein product is CASSLGQEKEKLFF. The whole variable domain, filled in from reference TRBV11-3 and TRBJ1-4, reads EAGVVQSPRYKIIEKKQPVAFWCNPISGHNTLYWYLQNLGQGPELLIRYENEEAVDDSQLPKDRFSAERLKGVDSTLKIQPAELGDSAVYLCASSLGQEKEKLFFGSGTQLSVL.

The DNA of the CDR3 is TGTGCCAGCAGCTTGGCCCTGGCAGGGGAAGCGACTGGCTACACCTTC. As protein: CASSLALAGEATGYTF. The chain has TRBV5-8 and TRBJ1-2; a possible D gene is TRBD1 (6 bases). V lost 0 bases, J lost 7 bases, and 19 bases lay in between. The CDR3 has 16 amino acids. Germline CDR1 is SGHTS and CDR2 is YDEGEE.

V and J are TRBV19 and TRBJ1-4; D is perhaps TRBD1 (5 bases). CDR1 and CDR2 (germline): LNHDA, SQIVND (reference sequence). The CDR3 consists of 16 residues. V was clipped by 7 bases and J by 0 bases, with 15 bases between them. CDR3 nucleotides: TGTGCCAGTACCCCACGGGGGGGGACAACTAATGAAAAACTGTTTTTT. Its translation is CASTPRGGTTNEKLFF.

The chain has TRBV7-8 and TRBJ2-3; TRBD2 agrees at 9 bases. Trimming at V came to 6 bases and at J to 0 bases, leaving 13 bases not matched to a gene. CDR3 length: 18 residues. Germline CDR1 SGHVS, CDR2 FQNEAQ. The CDR3 DNA reads as TGTGCCAGCAGTCTCGGGCGGGGGGGCCGCCTAAGCACAGATACGCAGTATTTT. Its protein is CASSLGRGGRLSTDTQYF.

The genes are TRBV19 and TRBJ1-2, with 11 nucleotides matching TRBD1. The CDR3 is 15 residues long. V gave up 5 bases and J gave up 5 bases; unmatched junction bases: 7. CDR1 and CDR2 (germline): LNHDA, SQIVND (reference sequence). The CDR3 bases are TGTGCCAGTAGTCCCCGGGACAGGGGGTTTTATGGCTACACCTTC. It translates to CASSPRDRGFYGYTF.

The chain joins TRBV7-2 to TRBJ2-1; the D is unclear. CDR1 and CDR2 from the germline V gene are SGHTA and FQGNSA. Deletions cut 5 bases from V and 9 bases from J, with 11 bases between. The CDR3 contains 12 residues. The CDR3 coding sequence is TGTGCCAGCAGCCCGCACATCCGTGAGCAGTTCTTC. It specifies CASSPHIREQFF.

This clone was seen a single time. V gene TRBV27 combines with J gene TRBJ2-7, with TRBD1 matching over 11 bases. The CDR3 has 14 residues. Trimming removed 2 bases from V and 7 bases from J; junction bases left unmatched: 4. The germline V gene has CDR1 MNHEY and CDR2 SMNVEV (reference sequence). The CDR3: CASSLPGQGGEQYF. The DNA for the CDR3 is TGTGCCAGCAGTTTACCGGGACAGGGGGGAGAGCAGTACTTC.

The V and J genes are TRBV18 and TRBJ2-7; D gene ambiguous. V was trimmed by 3 bases and J by 1 base, leaving 4 bases between them. This CDR3 has 12 amino acids. CDR1 is KGHSH, CDR2 LQKENI, per germline. The CDR3 sequence is CASSPSSYEQYF. DNA of the CDR3: TGTGCCAGCTCACCCAGTTCCTACGAGCAGTACTTC.

The gene calls are TRBV2 and TRBJ1-2; no clear D. V was shortened by 4 bases and J by 0 bases, with 9 bases between the two germline ends. The CDR3 loop spans 14 amino acids. CDR1 SNHLY and CDR2 FYNNEI come from the germline V gene. CDR3 sequence: CASSVYSPNYGYTF. The CDR3 nucleotides are TGTGCCAGCAGTGTCTACAGCCCTAACTATGGCTACACCTTC.

This clone was seen only a few times. The chain recombines TRBV9 with TRBJ1-3, with D possibly TRBD1 on 6 matching bases. The CDR3 sequence is 16 residues long. V lost 6 bases to trimming and J lost 0 bases, with 16 bases between them. CDR1 is SGDLS and CDR2 is YYNGEE in the germline V gene. The CDR3 spells CASTQGLDYSGNTIYF. The CDR3 nucleotides read TGTGCCAGCACCCAGGGGTTAGATTACTCTGGAAACACCATATATTTT.

This clone was observed a few times. The rearrangement uses TRBV5-6 and TRBJ1-3; TRBD1 aligns across 9 bases. Trimming at V came to 4 bases and at J to 0 bases, leaving 11 bases not matched to a gene. The CDR3 loop spans 18 amino acids. Germline CDR1 reads SGHDT; CDR2 reads YYEEEE. The DNA for the CDR3 is TGTGCCAGCAGCCCGAGGTGGGACAGGGAGAGCTCTGGAAACACCATATATTTT. Translation gives CASSPRWDRESSGNTIYF.

This clone was seen only a few times. The V call is TRBV1, the J call TRBJ2-1; TRBD2 is taken as the D call from the table, unchecked against the DNA. TRBV1 is a pseudogene. The CDR3 totals 15 residues. CDR3 in DNA: TGCACCAGCAGCCAAGATCGAGGGCCCTACAATGAGCAGTTCTTC. Its translation is CTSSQDRGPYNEQFF.